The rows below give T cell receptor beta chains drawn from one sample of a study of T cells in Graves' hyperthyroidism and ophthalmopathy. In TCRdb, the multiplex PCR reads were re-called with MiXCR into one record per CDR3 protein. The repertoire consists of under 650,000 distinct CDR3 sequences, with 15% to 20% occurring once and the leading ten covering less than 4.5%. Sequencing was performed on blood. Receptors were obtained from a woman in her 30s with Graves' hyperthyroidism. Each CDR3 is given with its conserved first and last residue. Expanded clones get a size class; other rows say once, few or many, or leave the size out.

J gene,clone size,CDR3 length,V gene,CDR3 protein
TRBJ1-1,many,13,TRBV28,CASSLYDGTEAFF
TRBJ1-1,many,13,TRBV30,CAWSVSRATEAFF
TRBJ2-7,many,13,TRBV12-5,CASGSGITYEQYF
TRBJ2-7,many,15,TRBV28,CASSFVGTGSREQYF
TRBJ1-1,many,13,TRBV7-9,CASEDFLDRQAFF
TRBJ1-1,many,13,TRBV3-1,CASSQGAVSEAFF
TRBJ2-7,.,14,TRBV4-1,CASSRGTGAYEQYF
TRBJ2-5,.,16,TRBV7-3,CASSPTGRGGQETQYF
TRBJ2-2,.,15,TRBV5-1,CASLANTGNTGELFF
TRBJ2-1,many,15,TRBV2,CASIGRTSGRNEQFF
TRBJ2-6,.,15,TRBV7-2,CASSRGLVGANVLTF
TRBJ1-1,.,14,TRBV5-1,CASSSRDPNTEAFF
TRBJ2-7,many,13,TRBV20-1,CSARGQGVGEQYF
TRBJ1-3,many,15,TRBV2,CASRGLRGAGNTIYF
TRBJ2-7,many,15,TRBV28,CASTLTAPHLGEQYF
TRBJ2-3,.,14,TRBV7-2,CASSFSGLADTQYF
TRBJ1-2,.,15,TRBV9,CASSVELTPVYGYTF
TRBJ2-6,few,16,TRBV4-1,CASSPQGFSGANVLTF
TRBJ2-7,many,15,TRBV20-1,CSARDPMGSSYEQYF
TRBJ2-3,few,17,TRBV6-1,CASSSFIAGVGTDTQYF
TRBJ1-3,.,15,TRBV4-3,CASSQVASSGNTIYF
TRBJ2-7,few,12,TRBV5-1,CASSLGTTEQYF
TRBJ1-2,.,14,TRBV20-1,CSAYTGAYSYGYTF
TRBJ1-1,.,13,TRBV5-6,CASSPTESTEAFF
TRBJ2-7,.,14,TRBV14,CASSLRGGASEQYF
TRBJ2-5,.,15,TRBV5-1,CASSSFGQGRETQYF
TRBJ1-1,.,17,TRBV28,CASGVRGGGTMNTEAFF
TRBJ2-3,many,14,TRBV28,CASSRDRGGDTQYF
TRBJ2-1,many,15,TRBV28,CASSLRLNSHNEQFF
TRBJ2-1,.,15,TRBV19,CASSWASGRGDEQFF
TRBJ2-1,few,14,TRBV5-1,CASSLGARGVEQFF
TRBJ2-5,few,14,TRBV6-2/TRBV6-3,CASRFYSGPETQYF
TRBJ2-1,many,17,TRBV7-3,CASSPLTSGSSYNEQFF
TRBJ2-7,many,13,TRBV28,CASRAGAFHEQYF
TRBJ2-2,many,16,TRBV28,CASSLSTGVDTGELFF
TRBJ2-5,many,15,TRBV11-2,CASSFFDRGGETQYF
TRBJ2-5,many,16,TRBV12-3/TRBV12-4,CASSLSIPGREETQYF
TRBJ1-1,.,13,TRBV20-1,CSARDFRYTEAFF
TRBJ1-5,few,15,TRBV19,CASSIDRGRNQPQHF
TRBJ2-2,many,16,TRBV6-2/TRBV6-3,CASSYGGGTNTGELFF
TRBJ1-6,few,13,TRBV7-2,CASSSRPGLPLHF
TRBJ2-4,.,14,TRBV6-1,CASSPDRGLDIQYF
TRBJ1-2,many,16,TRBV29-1,CSVEWGTVKPGYGYTF
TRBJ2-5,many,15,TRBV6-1,CASRTSGTGVETQYF
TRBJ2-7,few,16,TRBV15,CATSRDPYRASYEQYF
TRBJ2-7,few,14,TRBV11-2,CASSTGTRGHEQYF
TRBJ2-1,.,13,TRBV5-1,CARGNHAPNEQFF
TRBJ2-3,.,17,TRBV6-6,CASSILAGIASTDTQYF
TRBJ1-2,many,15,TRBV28,CASRPFLGSNYGYTF
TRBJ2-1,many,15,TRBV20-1,CSARPPGLAFNEQFF
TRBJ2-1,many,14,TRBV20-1,CSALDRTINNEQFF